The next 32 T cell receptor beta chains were all read from a single sample in a study of cytomegalovirus exposure and HLA in healthy donors. With 60 Vbeta and 13 Jbeta primers, the PCR was carried out. Some clones are missing from TCRdb's copy, which holds only in-frame ones; the method was immunoSEQ multiplex PCR. The table records some 100,000 clones, 76% of them present only once. The sequenced sample was PBMCs. The receptors were sampled from a woman between 45 and 60 years old in good health and CMV-seropositive.

The genes are TRBV7-9 and TRBJ1-1; possible D gene TRBD1, 6 bases. Trimming stripped 3 bases from V and 5 bases from J, with 13 bases between. There are 14 residues in the CDR3. Germline assignment: CDR1 SEHNR and CDR2 FQNEAQ (reference sequence). CDR3: CASSFRGQLTEAFF. For the CDR3, the DNA is TGTGCCAGCAGCTTTAGGGGACAACTAACTGAAGCTTTCTTT.

The chain uses TRBV6-1 and TRBJ2-7; 9 bases are shared with TRBD1. Germline loops: CDR1 MNHNS, CDR2 SASEGT. The CDR3 has 15 amino acids. With 7 bases clipped from V and 4 bases from J, the junction kept 11 bases outside the gene matches. CDR3 nucleotide sequence: TGTGCCAGCACCCCCGGGACAGGGCAAAAGTACGAGCAGTACTTC. Its protein is CASTPGTGQKYEQYF.

The rearrangement joins TRBV9 to TRBJ1-5, with D perhaps TRBD1 (5 bases). The germline V gene has CDR1 SGDLS and CDR2 YYNGEE. The CDR3 is 16 residues long. The V and J ends lost 0 bases and 2 bases respectively, with 12 bases between them. DNA for the CDR3: TGTGCCAGCAGCGTAGCGAAGCTCAGGGGCAATCAGCCCCAGCATTTT. Amino acids: CASSVAKLRGNQPQHF.

The genes are TRBV2 and TRBJ1-5; TRBD1 agrees at 7 bases. The CDR3 extends over 15 amino acids. Germline V CDR1 and CDR2: SNHLY, FYNNEI. The ends lost 1 base at V and 4 bases at J; junction bases unmatched: 4. In DNA form, the CDR3 reads TGTGCCAGCAGTGAAGAGACAGGGCGTAATCAGCCCCAGCATTTT. Amino acids: CASSEETGRNQPQHF.

This clone was seen only a few times. The CDR3 region has the DNA TGCGCCAGCACCGGGACTAGCGGGATTGGGCAGTTCTTC. Translation gives CASTGTSGIGQFF. V is TRBV5-1 and J is TRBJ2-1; TRBD2 agrees at 13 bases. The CDR3 runs 13 residues. Trimming took 6 bases from V and 12 from J; bases not matched to a gene: 6. CDR1 and CDR2 from the germline V gene are SGHRS and YFSETQ. Using reference TRBV5-1 and TRBJ2-1 for the parts outside the CDR3, the full variable domain is KAGVTQTPRYLIKTRGQQVTLSCSPISGHRSVSWYQQTPGQGLQFLFEYFSETQRNKGNFPGRFSGRQFSNSRSEMNVSTLELGDSALYLCASTGTSGIGQFFGPGTRLTVL.

This clone was seen only a few times. The chain recombines TRBV7-2 with TRBJ1-1; 9 nucleotides agree with TRBD1. Germline assignment: CDR1 SGHTA and CDR2 FQGNSA. Trimming cost V 1 base and J 11 bases; bases outside gene matches: 5. This CDR3 contains 13 residues. In DNA, the CDR3 is TGTGCCAGCAGCTTAGACGGGACAGGGAGGGCTTTCTTT. Amino acids: CASSLDGTGRAFF.

This clone occurred a few times. As DNA, the CDR3 is TGTGCCAGCAGCCCATCCCCCACAGATACGCAGTATTTT. Translating it yields CASSPSPTDTQYF. This sequence joins TRBV7-3 and TRBJ2-3; D is unclear. This CDR3 comprises 13 residues. Germline values: CDR1 SGHTA, CDR2 FQGTGA. The V gene lost 5 bases and the J gene lost 2 bases, with 8 bases spanning the gap.

V usage is TRBV7-3 and J usage is TRBJ1-2; D is ambiguous. V lost 1 base and J 7 bases, leaving 7 bases between the germline ends. The CDR3 has 12 residues. Germline V gene lookup returns CDR1 SGHTA and CDR2 FQGTGA. Here the CDR3 reads CASSLNFGGYTF. Here the CDR3 DNA reads TGTGCCAGCAGCTTAAATTTCGGTGGCTACACCTTC.

V and J are TRBV9 and TRBJ1-1, with a weak D call TRBD1 (5 bases). V was shortened by 4 bases and J by 1 base, with 11 bases between the two germline ends. The length of the CDR3 is 14 residues. Germline CDR1 is SGDLS and CDR2 is YYNGEE. The DNA of the CDR3 is TGTGCCAGCAGCCCGGAGGGACGGAACACTGAAGCTTTCTTT. This sequence encodes CASSPEGRNTEAFF.

This clone was counted only a few times. CDR3 bases: TGTGCCAGCAGTCCCAGGGACTCCGTGGGCACAGATACGCAGTATTTT. Its protein is CASSPRDSVGTDTQYF. This chain joins TRBV27 and TRBJ2-3, with a weak D call TRBD2 (6 bases). The V end lost 5 bases, the J end lost 1 base, and 16 bases lay between the germline ends. The CDR3 covers 16 residues. Per germline, CDR1 MNHEY and CDR2 SMNVEV (reference sequence).

The chain combines TRBV7-9 with TRBJ2-1; 9 positions match TRBD2. V was pared by 2 bases and J by 7 bases, with 6 bases of the junction left unmatched. This CDR3 spans 15 amino acids. Germline CDR1 reads SEHNR; CDR2 reads FQNEAQ (reference sequence). DNA for the CDR3: TGTGCCAGCAGCTTATCTAGCGGGATTTCAAATGAGCAGTTCTTC. This codes for CASSLSSGISNEQFF.

The chain employs TRBV6-1 and TRBJ2-3; 10 bases line up with TRBD1. The J segment lost 0 bases and the V segment lost 5 bases, leaving 2 bases of the junction unmatched. The CDR3 loop spans 15 amino acids. Germline assignment: CDR1 MNHNS and CDR2 SASEGT. CDR3 loop: CASSWTGGSTDTQYF. Written as DNA, the CDR3 is TGTGCCAGCAGTTGGACAGGGGGAAGCACAGATACGCAGTATTTT.

This chain uses TRBV10-1 with TRBJ1-1; D may be TRBD1 (5 bases). CDR3 size: 15 residues. The germline V gene encodes CDR1 WNHNN and CDR2 SYGVQD (reference sequence). V was trimmed by 2 bases and J by 8 bases, leaving 18 bases between them. The CDR3 region is CASSEMGQGAAEAFF. CDR3 sequence (DNA): TGCGCCAGCAGTGAGATGGGGCAAGGGGCGGCCGAAGCTTTCTTT.

This chain uses TRBV29-1 with TRBJ2-7, with 10 bases lining up with TRBD1. The germline V gene encodes CDR1 SQVTM and CDR2 ANQGSEA. V trimming: 5 bases; J trimming: 6 bases; junction bases outside the gene matches: 16. CDR3 length: 16 residues. Here the CDR3 reads CSVTRQGADSLTEQYF. DNA for the CDR3: TGCAGCGTTACCCGACAGGGGGCGGACTCCCTCACCGAGCAGTACTTC.

This clone was observed a handful of times. The chain recombines TRBV25-1 with TRBJ2-2, with 8 bases lining up with TRBD2. From germline, CDR1 is MGHDK and CDR2 SYGVNS. J gave up 2 bases and V 1 base, and 6 bases lay outside the gene matches. The CDR3 extends over 17 amino acids. In nucleotides, the CDR3 is TGTGCCAGCAGTGAATGGCTAGCGGGTTCTAACACCGGGGAGCTGTTTTTT. Translation gives CASSEWLAGSNTGELFF.

This clone appeared a few times. Other nucleotide sequences in the sample specify the same CDR3. The V call is TRBV10-3, the J call TRBJ2-7, with D possibly matching TRBD1 (6 bases). Per the germline V gene, CDR1 is ENHRY and CDR2 is SYGVKD. The CDR3 covers 12 residues. V was shortened by 8 bases and J by 3 bases, with 11 bases between the two germline ends. DNA for the CDR3: TGTGCCATCGGGGGCCCCCACTACGAGCAGTACTTC. This codes for CAIGGPHYEQYF.

The sample holds one count of this clone. This sequence joins TRBV5-1 and TRBJ1-3, with TRBD1 matching 7 bases. Losses at the gene ends were 0 bases for V and 0 bases for J; bases not matched to a gene: 3. Germline CDR1 is SGHRS and CDR2 is YFSETQ. This CDR3 is 16 amino acids long. The CDR3 region is CASSLDRGTSGNTIYF. CDR3 in DNA: TGCGCCAGCAGCTTGGACAGGGGAACCTCTGGAAACACCATATATTTT.

The chain combines TRBV7-9 with TRBJ2-1; 9 nucleotides agree with TRBD2. In germline, CDR1 is SEHNR, CDR2 FQNEAQ (reference sequence). The CDR3 runs to 17 residues. After removal of 0 bases from V and 4 bases from J, the junction contained 7 bases not matched to a gene. In nucleotides, the CDR3 is TGTGCCAGCAGCTTAGCCCCTGGGAGCGGGGGGTACAATGAGCAGTTCTTC. Translating it yields CASSLAPGSGGYNEQFF.

The rearrangement links TRBV4-1 to TRBJ1-2; 12 bases line up with TRBD1. The CDR3 is made up of 17 amino acids. Germline-derived CDR1 and CDR2 are MGHRA and YSYEKL. V trimming: 1 base; J trimming: 2 bases; junction bases outside the gene matches: 5. The CDR3 loop reads CASSQVEGTGGNYGYTF. DNA of the CDR3: TGCGCCAGCAGCCAAGTCGAGGGGACAGGGGGCAACTATGGCTACACCTTC.

This clone has a single count. The junction departs from the called germline gene at one end, perhaps through a read error. The chain employs TRBV7-9 and TRBJ1-1; D ambiguous. The CDR3 consists of 13 residues. Germline V CDR1 and CDR2: SEHNR, FQNEAQ (reference sequence). CDR3 loop: CSSSTRQNTEAFF. The CDR3 DNA follows: TGTTCCAGCAGCACACGACAGAACACTGAAGCTTTCTTT.

This clone was recorded once. The chain uses TRBV7-9 and TRBJ2-1, with D possibly TRBD2 on 5 matching bases. Germline CDR1 and CDR2: SEHNR and FQNEAQ (reference sequence). Trimming removed 1 base at V and 8 bases at J, with 9 bases between. The CDR3 contains 13 residues. CDR3: CASSLGAGDEQFF. The CDR3 DNA sequence: TGTGCCAGCAGCTTAGGTGCGGGCGATGAGCAGTTCTTC.

This chain joins TRBV12-5 and TRBJ2-7; weak D call: TRBD1 (5 bases). V lost 11 bases, J lost 0 bases, and 14 bases lay in between. Germline lookup yields CDR1 LGHNT and CDR2 FRNRAP. This CDR3 has 13 amino acids. This chain's CDR3 is CAGETVSSYEQYF. CDR3 DNA: TGTGCTGGAGAGACAGTGAGCTCCTACGAGCAGTACTTC. Full variable domain (rest looked up from reference TRBV12-5 and TRBJ2-7): DARVTQTPRHKVTEMGQEVTMRCQPILGHNTVFWYRQTMMQGLELLAYFRNRAPLDDSGMPKDRFSAEMPDATLATLKIQPSEPRDSAVYFCAGETVSSYEQYFGPGTRLTVT.

This clone was seen once. This sequence joins TRBV5-1 and TRBJ2-7; 7 nucleotides agree with TRBD1. V lost 4 bases and J lost 2; bases outside the gene matches: 6. Germline V gives CDR1 SGHRS, CDR2 YFSETQ. The CDR3 consists of 14 residues. CDR3 in amino acids: CASSPRTGTYEQYF. CDR3 nucleotides: TGCGCCAGCAGCCCCAGGACAGGTACCTACGAGCAGTACTTC.

This sequence joins TRBV4-2 and TRBJ2-5, with D possibly matching TRBD1 (5 bases). V was shortened by 1 base and J by 1 base, with 22 bases between the two germline ends. The CDR3 spans 19 residues. Germline V gene lookup returns CDR1 LGHNA and CDR2 YNFKEQ. CDR3 residues: CASSQARFGASDRQETQYF. In nucleotides, the CDR3 is TGTGCCAGCAGCCAAGCCCGATTTGGGGCGTCTGATCGCCAAGAGACCCAGTACTTC.

J is TRBJ1-4 and V is TRBV30; no definite D call. The CDR3 extends over 19 amino acids. Trimming left V 3 bases short and J 8 bases short, with 31 bases between. Germline CDR1 and CDR2: GTSNPN and SVGIG (reference sequence). DNA for the CDR3: TGTGCCTGGAGCCGGGGATCTCTCCGTACGCCCGTCTGGAGGGAAAAACTGTTTTTT. This translates into CAWSRGSLRTPVWREKLFF.

In its sample, this clone ranks as medium-sized. For the CDR3, the DNA is TGTGCCAGCAGGGGAGATTACTATGGCTACACCTTC. Its translation: CASRGDYYGYTF. The chain employs TRBV27 and TRBJ1-2; D ambiguous. V dropped 6 bases and J dropped 3 bases, with 8 bases sitting between them. This CDR3 region has 12 residues. The germline V gene encodes CDR1 MNHEY and CDR2 SMNVEV (reference sequence).

V and J are TRBV19 and TRBJ1-2, with 10 bases lining up with TRBD1. The junction had 11 bases not matched to a gene; V was cut back by 5 bases and J by 5 bases. The CDR3 covers 16 residues. Germline CDR1 LNHDA, CDR2 SQIVND (reference sequence). Written as DNA, the CDR3 is TGTGCCAGTAGTGTATTGATCGGACAGGGGGATTATGGCTACACCTTC. It encodes CASSVLIGQGDYGYTF.

The genes are TRBV29-1 and TRBJ1-5; D is unclear. The ends were cut back, 4 bases at V and 9 bases at J, with 13 bases in the middle. Germline V gene lookup returns CDR1 SQVTM and CDR2 ANQGSEA. The CDR3 has 12 amino acids. CDR3 in amino acids: CSVVWVSGPQHF. For the CDR3, the DNA is TGCAGCGTTGTGTGGGTCTCGGGGCCCCAGCATTTT.

The V call is TRBV5-4, the J call TRBJ1-1, with TRBD1 identical over 9 bases. Germline CDR1 and CDR2: SGHNT and YYREEE (reference sequence). This CDR3 has 15 residues. Trimming cost V 4 bases and J 5 bases; bases outside gene matches: 9. CDR3 DNA: TGTGCCAGCAGCCTTCAAGGGACAGGGAGGACTGAAGCTTTCTTT. It encodes CASSLQGTGRTEAFF.

The chain has TRBV6-5 and TRBJ1-1, with a possible D match to TRBD1 (5 bases). Germline CDR1 is MNHEY and CDR2 is SVGAGI. Trimming removed 6 bases from V and 5 bases from J, with 10 bases in between. This CDR3 has 12 residues. CDR3 residues: CASSQGGTEAFF. For the CDR3, the DNA is TGTGCCAGCAGCCAGGGAGGGACTGAAGCTTTCTTT.

This clone has a single count. J is TRBJ2-1 and V is TRBV5-3; D might be TRBD2 (5 bases). TRBV5-3 is an ORF, and what it does is uncertain. Trimming removed 4 bases at V and 1 base at J, with 18 bases between. The CDR3 length is 17 residues. The CDR3 loop is CARSTPGSRRSYNEQFF. DNA of the CDR3: TGTGCCAGAAGCACCCCGGGGTCCCGGAGGTCCTACAATGAGCAGTTCTTC.

This clone was detected only a few times. V usage is TRBV11-1 and J usage is TRBJ2-3; 10 bases are a match to TRBD1. Germline loops: CDR1 SGHAT, CDR2 FQDESV (reference sequence). The junction had 12 bases not matched to a gene; V was cut back by 1 base and J by 5 bases. This CDR3 has 18 residues. The CDR3 loop reads CASSLVAVGTGALDTQYF. In DNA form, the CDR3 reads TGTGCCAGCAGCTTAGTGGCAGTGGGGACAGGGGCCTTAGATACGCAGTATTTT.